This is a list of T cell receptor beta chains from one sample in a study of cytomegalovirus exposure and HLA in healthy donors. Libraries were prepared by immunoSEQ multiplex PCR; TCRdb keeps only in-frame clonotypes and omits some of them. Of 150,000 to 200,000 clones in the sample, over 75% were seen once. What was sequenced was PBMCs. These receptors were collected from a woman in her forties or fifties in good health and CMV-seropositive. Each CDR3 is given with its conserved first and last residue. D genes are given only for firm matches. Size is omitted from some rows. Given values are once, few, many or a class for expanded clones.

size	V	D	J	DNA	CDR3
-	TRBV13	TRBD1	TRBJ2-6	TGTGCCAGCAGCTTAGGCAGGGGACAGGGGGCCTCTGGGGCCAACGTCCTGACTTTC	CASSLGRGQGASGANVLTF
-	TRBV7-9	-	TRBJ1-1	TGTGCCAGCAGCCTCCGACAGTACACTGAAGCTTTCTTT	CASSLRQYTEAFF
-	TRBV19	-	TRBJ1-4	TGTGCCAGTAGTATAATTCAAGGCGGCGAAAAACTGTTTTTT	CASSIIQGGEKLFF
-	TRBV7-9	-	TRBJ2-5	TGTGCCAGCAGCTTTCTAGAGAAGGAGACCCAGTACTTC	CASSFLEKETQYF
-	TRBV4-1	-	TRBJ1-5	TGCGCCAGCAGCCTTCAGGGTCATCAGCCCCAGCATTTT	CASSLQGHQPQHF
-	TRBV30	-	TRBJ1-3	TGTGCCTGGATGGGGCGAAACTCTGGAAACACCATATATTTT	CAWMGRNSGNTIYF
once	TRBV29-1	-	TRBJ2-7	TGCAGCGTTGGAGCCGCGGGCGAGCAGTACTTC	CSVGAAGEQYF
once	TRBV28	TRBD2	TRBJ2-6	TGTGCCAGCAGTTTGGCTAGCGGGGGGGCTTCTGGGGCCAACGTCCTGACTTTC	CASSLASGGASGANVLTF
-	TRBV14	TRBD2	TRBJ2-1	TGTGCCAGCAGCCACGGACTAGGAAACAATGAGCAGTTCTTC	CASSHGLGNNEQFF
-	TRBV7-9	-	TRBJ1-6	TGTGCCAGCAGCTTATTGGGAGACCATTCACCCCTCCACTTT	CASSLLGDHSPLHF
-	TRBV11-2	TRBD2	TRBJ2-7	TGTGCCAGCAGCTACGGACTAGCGGGATCCTACGAGCAGTACTTC	CASSYGLAGSYEQYF
-	TRBV27	-	TRBJ1-1	TGTGCCAGCAGGCCAACAGAGAACACTGAAGCTTTCTTT	CASRPTENTEAFF
once	TRBV5-4	TRBD1	TRBJ2-2	TGTGCCAGCAGCTTGGAGGGGGCAGGCGGGGAGCTGTTTTTT	CASSLEGAGGELFF
-	TRBV6-5	-	TRBJ2-3	TGTGCCAGCAGTTACTCGTGGCAGGGGGGAGATACGCAGTATTTT	CASSYSWQGGDTQYF
-	TRBV7-9	TRBD1	TRBJ1-4	TGTGCCAGCAGCTTTGAGATCGGGACAGGGTTAGAAAAACTGTTTTTT	CASSFEIGTGLEKLFF
-	TRBV4-3	-	TRBJ2-3	TGCGCCAGCAGCCAAGATAGGAGGGAATCGCAGTATTTT	CASSQDRRESQYF
-	TRBV5-1	-	TRBJ2-2	TGCGCCAGCAGCTTCTATTCAGGGTCCGGGGAGCTGTTTTTT	CASSFYSGSGELFF
-	TRBV2	-	TRBJ2-7	TGTGCCAGCAGTGAGAATAGTTACGAGCAGTACTTC	CASSENSYEQYF
once	TRBV28	-	TRBJ2-6	TGTGCCAGCCTCTCACTGTCTGGGGCCAACGTCCTGACTTTC	CASLSLSGANVLTF
-	TRBV14	TRBD1	TRBJ1-1	TGTGCCAGCAGCCAAGAGACAGGGGTAGTTTGGAACACTGAAGCTTTCTTT	CASSQETGVVWNTEAFF
once	TRBV7-2	TRBD1	TRBJ2-3	TGTGCCAGCAGCTTCATGGACAGGAGCACAGATACGCAGTATTTT	CASSFMDRSTDTQYF
-	TRBV7-3	TRBD2	TRBJ2-5	TGTGCCAGCAGCCCAGGGACTAGCGGGAAGACCCAGTACTTC	CASSPGTSGKTQYF
-	TRBV19	-	TRBJ2-1	TGTGCCAGTAGTATAGTTAGCGGTCACAATGAGCAGTTCTTC	CASSIVSGHNEQFF
-	TRBV4-2	TRBD1	TRBJ2-7	TGTGCCAGCAGCCAAGATCGACAGGGGGCCGGGTATGCCTACGAGCAGTACTTC	CASSQDRQGAGYAYEQYF
once	TRBV29-1	TRBD1	TRBJ1-3	TGCAGCGTTGCCGACAGGGAAAGTGGAAACACCATATATTTT	CSVADRESGNTIYF
-	TRBV9	-	TRBJ1-4	TGTGCCAGCAGCGTAGGAGCGGGAGGGGGTTTTCGAGAAAAACTGTTTTTT	CASSVGAGGGFREKLFF